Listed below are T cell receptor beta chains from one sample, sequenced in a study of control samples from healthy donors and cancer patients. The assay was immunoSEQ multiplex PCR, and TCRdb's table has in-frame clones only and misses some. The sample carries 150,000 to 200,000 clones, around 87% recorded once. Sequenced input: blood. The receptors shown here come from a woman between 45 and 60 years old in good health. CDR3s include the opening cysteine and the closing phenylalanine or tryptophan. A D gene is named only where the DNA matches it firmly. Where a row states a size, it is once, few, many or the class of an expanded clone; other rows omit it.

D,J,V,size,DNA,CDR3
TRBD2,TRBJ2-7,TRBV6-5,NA,TGTGCCAGCACCTTAGCGGGACACTCCTACGAGCAGTACTTC,CASTLAGHSYEQYF
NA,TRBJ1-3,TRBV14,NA,TGTGCCAGCAGCCGGACAGTGGGCGCTGGAAACACCATATATTTT,CASSRTVGAGNTIYF
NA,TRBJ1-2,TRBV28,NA,TGTGCCAGCCTGGTAAACTATGGCTACACCTTC,CASLVNYGYTF
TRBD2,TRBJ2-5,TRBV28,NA,TGTGCCAGCTGCCCCGACGGGGGGGCGAGTGGGACCCAGTACTTC,CASCPDGGASGTQYF
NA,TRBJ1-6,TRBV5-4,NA,TGTGCCAGCAGCTTGGCGGCAGGGTCCTCACCCCTCCACTTT,CASSLAAGSSPLHF
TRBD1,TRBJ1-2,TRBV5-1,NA,TGCGCCAGCAGCCTAGGACAGGGGCCTGGCTACACCTTC,CASSLGQGPGYTF
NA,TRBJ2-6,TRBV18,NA,TGTGCCAGCTCACCAGATCCAGGCAGCTCTGGGGCCAACGTCCTGACTTTC,CASSPDPGSSGANVLTF
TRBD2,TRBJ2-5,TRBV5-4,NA,TGTGCCAGCAGTTCTGAGACTAGCGGGAGGGCCGGGGAGACCCAGTACTTC,CASSSETSGRAGETQYF
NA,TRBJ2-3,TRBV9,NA,TGTGCCAGCAGTTGGGACGGGGGAACAGATACGCAGTATTTT,CASSWDGGTDTQYF
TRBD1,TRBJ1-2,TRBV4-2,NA,TGTGCCAGCAGCCAGCCCGACAGGGGAGTCAACTATGGCTACACCTTC,CASSQPDRGVNYGYTF
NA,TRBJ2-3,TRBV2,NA,TGTGCCAGCAGTGAAACCGAGGGGGCAGATACGCAGTATTTT,CASSETEGADTQYF
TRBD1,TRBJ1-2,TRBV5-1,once,TGCGCCAGCAGCACACAGGGACAGGGAGAAGGAGGAGGCTACACCTTC,CASSTQGQGEGGGYTF
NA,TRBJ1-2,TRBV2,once,TGTGCCAGCAGTTTCCAGGGAGATCGGCCCGTGGGAGGCTACACCTTC,CASSFQGDRPVGGYTF
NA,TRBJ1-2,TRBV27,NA,TGTGCCAGCAGCCGGACAGTGAACTATGGCTACACCTTC,CASSRTVNYGYTF
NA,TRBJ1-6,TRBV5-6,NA,TGTGCCAGCAGCTTCTATGATTCACCCCTCCACTTT,CASSFYDSPLHF
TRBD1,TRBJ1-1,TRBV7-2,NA,TGTGCCAGCAGCTTCGGACAGGGAAACACTGAAGCTTTCTTT,CASSFGQGNTEAFF